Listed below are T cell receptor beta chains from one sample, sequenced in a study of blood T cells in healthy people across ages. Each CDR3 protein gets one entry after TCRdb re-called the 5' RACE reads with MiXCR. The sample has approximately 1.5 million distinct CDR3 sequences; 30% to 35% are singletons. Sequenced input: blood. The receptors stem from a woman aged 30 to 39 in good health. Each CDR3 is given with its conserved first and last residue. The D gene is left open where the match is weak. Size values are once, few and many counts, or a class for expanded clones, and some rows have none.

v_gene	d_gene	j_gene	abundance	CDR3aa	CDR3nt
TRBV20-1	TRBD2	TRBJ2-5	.	CSARELAGAGETQYF	TGCAGTGCTAGAGAACTAGCGGGAGCTGGGGAGACCCAGTACTTC
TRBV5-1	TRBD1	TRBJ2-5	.	CASSFVGTGVMKTQYF	TGCGCCAGCAGCTTCGTCGGGACAGGGGTTATGAAGACCCAGTACTTC
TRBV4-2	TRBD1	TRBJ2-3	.	CASSQVTGQGFTDTQYF	TGTGCCAGCAGCCAAGTAACGGGACAGGGCTTCACAGATACGCAGTATTTT
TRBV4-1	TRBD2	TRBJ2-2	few	CASSQVGLAGPGGELFF	TGCGCCAGCAGCCAGGTTGGACTAGCGGGGCCCGGCGGGGAGCTGTTTTTT
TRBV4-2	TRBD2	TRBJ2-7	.	CASSQDQREYAYEQYF	TGTGCCAGCAGCCAAGATCAGCGGGAGTACGCCTACGAGCAGTACTTC
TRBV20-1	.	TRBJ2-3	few	CSAPDLTNTDTQYF	TGCAGTGCCCCGGACCTTACCAACACAGATACGCAGTATTTT
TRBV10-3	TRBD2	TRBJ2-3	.	CAISEPSGSWKLDTQYF	TGTGCCATCAGTGAGCCTAGCGGGAGTTGGAAATTAGATACGCAGTATTTT
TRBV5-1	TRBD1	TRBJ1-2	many	CASSPRQGPNYGYTF	TGCGCCAGCAGCCCTAGACAGGGCCCCAACTATGGCTACACCTTC
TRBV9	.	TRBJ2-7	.	CASSVGSYNEQYF	TGTGCCAGCAGCGTAGGTTCCTACAATGAGCAGTACTTC
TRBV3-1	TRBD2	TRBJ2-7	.	CASSHGTSGSGWVYEQYF	TGTGCCAGCAGCCACGGGACTAGCGGGAGCGGGTGGGTCTACGAGCAGTACTTC
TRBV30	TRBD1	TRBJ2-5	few	CAWRPGQGRRETQYF	TGTGCCTGGAGGCCGGGACAGGGGCGTCGGGAGACCCAGTACTTC
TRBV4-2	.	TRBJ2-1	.	CASSHAVWLESYNEQFF	TGTGCCAGCAGCCACGCCGTATGGCTGGAATCCTACAATGAGCAGTTCTTC
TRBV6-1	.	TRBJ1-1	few	CASKLNTEAFF	TGTGCCAGCAAGTTAAACACTGAAGCTTTCTTT